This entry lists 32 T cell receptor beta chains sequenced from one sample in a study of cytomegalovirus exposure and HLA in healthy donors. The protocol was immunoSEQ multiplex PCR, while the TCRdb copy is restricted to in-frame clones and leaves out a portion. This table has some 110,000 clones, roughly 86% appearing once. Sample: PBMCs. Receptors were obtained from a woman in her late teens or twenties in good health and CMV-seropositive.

The DNA of the CDR3 is TGTGCCAGCAGTTACTCGAGAGACAGGGTCTACGAGCAGTACTTC. It is translated as CASSYSRDRVYEQYF. This chain uses TRBV6-6 with TRBJ2-7; 7 nucleotides agree with TRBD1. The J segment lost 3 bases and the V segment lost 0 bases, leaving 5 bases of the junction unmatched. Germline V gene sequence: CDR1 MNHNY, CDR2 SVGAGI (reference sequence). The CDR3 length is 15 residues.

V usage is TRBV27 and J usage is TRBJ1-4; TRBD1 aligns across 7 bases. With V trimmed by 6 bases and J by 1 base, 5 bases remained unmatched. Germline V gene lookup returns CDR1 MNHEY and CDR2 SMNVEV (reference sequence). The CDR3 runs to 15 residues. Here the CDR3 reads CASRETGVTNEKLFF. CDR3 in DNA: TGTGCCAGCAGAGAAACAGGGGTAACTAATGAAAAACTGTTTTTT.

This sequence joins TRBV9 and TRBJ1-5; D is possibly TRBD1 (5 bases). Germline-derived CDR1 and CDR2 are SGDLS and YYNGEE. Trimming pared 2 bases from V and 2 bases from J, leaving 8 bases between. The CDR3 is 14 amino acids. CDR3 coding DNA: TGTGCCAGCAGCGTGGGCAGGGGCAATCAGCCCCAGCATTTT. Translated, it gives CASSVGRGNQPQHF.

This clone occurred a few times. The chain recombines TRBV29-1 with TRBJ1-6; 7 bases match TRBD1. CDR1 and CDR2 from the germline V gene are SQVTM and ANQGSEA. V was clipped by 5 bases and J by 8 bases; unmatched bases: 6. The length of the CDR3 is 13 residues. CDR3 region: CSVLWTGDSPLHF. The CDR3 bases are TGCAGCGTTCTATGGACAGGAGATTCACCCCTCCACTTT.

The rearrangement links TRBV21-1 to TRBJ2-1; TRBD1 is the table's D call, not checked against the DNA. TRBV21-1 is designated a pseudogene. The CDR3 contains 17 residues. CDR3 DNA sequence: TGTGCCAGCAGCCTAAGGGAAGGGACCACAGGGGACAATGAGCAGTTCTTC. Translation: CASSLREGTTGDNEQFF.

The CDR3, as DNA: TGCGCCAGCAGCTTGGCTGGGACAGGGGGTTTAAACTATGGCTACACCTTC. It yields the protein CASSLAGTGGLNYGYTF. This chain uses TRBV5-1 with TRBJ1-2; 11 bases are a match to TRBD1. V shed 0 bases and J 2 bases; nucleotides not matched to a gene: 6. The germline V gene has CDR1 SGHRS and CDR2 YFSETQ. The CDR3 runs 17 residues.

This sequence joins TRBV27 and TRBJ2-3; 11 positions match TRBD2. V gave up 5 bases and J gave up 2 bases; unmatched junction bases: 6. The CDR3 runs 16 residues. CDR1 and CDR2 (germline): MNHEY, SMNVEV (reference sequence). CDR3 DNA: TGTGCCAGCAGTCCCGGACTAGCGGGTTCCACAGATACGCAGTATTTT. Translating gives CASSPGLAGSTDTQYF.

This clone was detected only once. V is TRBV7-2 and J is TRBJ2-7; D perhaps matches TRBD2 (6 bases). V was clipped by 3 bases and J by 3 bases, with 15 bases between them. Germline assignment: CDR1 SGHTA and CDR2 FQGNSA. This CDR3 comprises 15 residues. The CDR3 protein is CASSFRPGVGYEQYF. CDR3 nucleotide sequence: TGTGCCAGCAGCTTCCGCCCGGGAGTGGGCTACGAGCAGTACTTC.

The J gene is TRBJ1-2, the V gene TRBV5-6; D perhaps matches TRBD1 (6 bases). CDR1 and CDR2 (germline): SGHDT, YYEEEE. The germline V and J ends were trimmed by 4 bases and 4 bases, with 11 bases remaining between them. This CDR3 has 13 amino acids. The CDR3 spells CASSLGRGYGYTF. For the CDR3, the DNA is TGTGCCAGCAGCCTAGGCAGGGGCTATGGCTACACCTTC.

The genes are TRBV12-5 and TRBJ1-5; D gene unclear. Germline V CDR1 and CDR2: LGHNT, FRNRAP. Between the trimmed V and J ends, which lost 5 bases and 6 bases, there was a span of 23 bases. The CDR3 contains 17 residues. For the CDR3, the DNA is TGTGCTAGTGGTCCAATGACGTGGGTACGGGATGGTCAGCCCCAGCATTTT. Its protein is CASGPMTWVRDGQPQHF.

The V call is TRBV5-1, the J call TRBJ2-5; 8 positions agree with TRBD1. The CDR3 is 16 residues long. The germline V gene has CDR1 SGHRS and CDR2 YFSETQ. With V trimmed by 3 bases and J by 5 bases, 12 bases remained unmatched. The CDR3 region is CASSSRRRGQDETQYF. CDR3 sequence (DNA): TGCGCCAGCAGCTCACGTCGCAGGGGGCAAGATGAGACCCAGTACTTC.

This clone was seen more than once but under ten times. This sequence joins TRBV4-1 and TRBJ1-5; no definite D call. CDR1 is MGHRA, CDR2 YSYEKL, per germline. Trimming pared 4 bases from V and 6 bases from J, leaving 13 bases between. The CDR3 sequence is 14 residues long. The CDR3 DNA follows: TGCGCCAGCAGCCGAATCGTCGGAGGTCAGCCCCAGCATTTT. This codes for CASSRIVGGQPQHF.

The CDR3, as DNA: TGTGCCAGCAGCAGACAGATAAGCAATCAGCCCCAGCATTTT. Residues: CASSRQISNQPQHF. The gene calls are TRBV28 and TRBJ1-5; possibly TRBD1 for D (5 bases). The CDR3 is 14 amino acids. Germline CDR1 reads MDHEN; CDR2 reads SYDVKM. Trimming removed 6 bases from V and 1 base from J, with 10 bases in between.

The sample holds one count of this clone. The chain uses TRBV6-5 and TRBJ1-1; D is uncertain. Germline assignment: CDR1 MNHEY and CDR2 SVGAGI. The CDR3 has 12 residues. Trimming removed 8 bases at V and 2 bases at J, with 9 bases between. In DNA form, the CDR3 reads TGTGCCAGCTGCTCGGTCAACACTGAAGCTTTCTTT. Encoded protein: CASCSVNTEAFF.

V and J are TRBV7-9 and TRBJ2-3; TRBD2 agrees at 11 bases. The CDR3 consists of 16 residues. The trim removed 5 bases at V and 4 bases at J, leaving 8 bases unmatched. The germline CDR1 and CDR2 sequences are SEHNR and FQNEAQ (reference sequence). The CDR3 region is CASSPETSGVPDTQYF. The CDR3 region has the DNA TGTGCCAGCAGCCCAGAGACTAGCGGGGTCCCAGATACGCAGTATTTT.

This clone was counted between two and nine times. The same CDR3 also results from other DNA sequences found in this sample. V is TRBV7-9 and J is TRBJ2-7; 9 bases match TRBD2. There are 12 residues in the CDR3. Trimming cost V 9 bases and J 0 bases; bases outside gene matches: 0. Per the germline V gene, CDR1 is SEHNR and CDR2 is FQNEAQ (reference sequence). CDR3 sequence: CASSGSSYEQYF. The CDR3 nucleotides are TGTGCCAGTAGCGGGAGCTCCTACGAGCAGTACTTC.

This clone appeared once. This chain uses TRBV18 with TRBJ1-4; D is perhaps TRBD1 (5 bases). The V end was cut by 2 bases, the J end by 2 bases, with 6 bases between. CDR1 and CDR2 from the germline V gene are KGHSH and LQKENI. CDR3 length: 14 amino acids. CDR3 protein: CASSPGGTNEKLFF. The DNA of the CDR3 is TGTGCCAGCTCACCAGGGGGGACTAATGAAAAACTGTTTTTT.

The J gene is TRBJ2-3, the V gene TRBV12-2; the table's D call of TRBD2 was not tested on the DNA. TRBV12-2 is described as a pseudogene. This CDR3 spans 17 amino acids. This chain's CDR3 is CASRLAQLAGRADTQYF. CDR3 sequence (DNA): TGTGCAAGTCGCTTAGCACAACTAGCGGGGAGGGCAGATACGCAGTATTTT.

The CDR3 bases are TGTGCCAGCAGTCAAGGCACGGGACAGGGGCCGCAGTACTTC. Translating gives CASSQGTGQGPQYF. The V and J genes are TRBV11-2 and TRBJ2-7; 10 nucleotides line up with TRBD1. This CDR3 has 14 amino acids. The trim removed 6 bases at V and 9 bases at J, leaving 11 bases unmatched. The germline V gene encodes CDR1 SGHAT and CDR2 FQNNGV.

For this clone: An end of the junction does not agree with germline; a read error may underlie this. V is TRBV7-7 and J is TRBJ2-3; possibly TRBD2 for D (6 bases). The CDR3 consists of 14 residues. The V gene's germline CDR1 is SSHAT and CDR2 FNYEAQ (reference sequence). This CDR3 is CASSFGGAGDTQYF. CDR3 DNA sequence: TGTGCTAGCAGCTTCGGCGGGGCCGGAGATACGCAGTATTTT. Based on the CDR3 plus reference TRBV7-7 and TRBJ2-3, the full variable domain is GAGVSQSPRYKVTKRGQDVTLRCDPISSHATLYWYQQALGQGPEFLTYFNYEAQPDKSGLPSDRFSAERPEGSISTLTIQRTEQRDSAMYRCASSFGGAGDTQYFGPGTRLTVL.

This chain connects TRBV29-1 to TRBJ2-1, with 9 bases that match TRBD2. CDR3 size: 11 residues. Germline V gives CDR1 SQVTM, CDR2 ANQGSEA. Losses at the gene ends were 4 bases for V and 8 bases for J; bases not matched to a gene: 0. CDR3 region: CSVGGGDEQFF. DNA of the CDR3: TGCAGCGTTGGCGGGGGGGATGAGCAGTTCTTC.

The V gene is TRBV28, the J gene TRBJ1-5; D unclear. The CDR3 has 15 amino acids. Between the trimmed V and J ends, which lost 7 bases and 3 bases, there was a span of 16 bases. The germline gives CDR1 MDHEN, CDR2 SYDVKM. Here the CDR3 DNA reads TGTGCCAGCACCACCCGGCGGGGATCCAATCAGCCCCAGCATTTT. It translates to CASTTRRGSNQPQHF.

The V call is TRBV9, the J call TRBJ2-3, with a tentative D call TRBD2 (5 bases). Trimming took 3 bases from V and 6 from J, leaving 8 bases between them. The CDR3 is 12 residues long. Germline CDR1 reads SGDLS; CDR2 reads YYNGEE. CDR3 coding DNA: TGTGCCAGCAGCGGAATAGCGGATACGCAGTATTTT. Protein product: CASSGIADTQYF.

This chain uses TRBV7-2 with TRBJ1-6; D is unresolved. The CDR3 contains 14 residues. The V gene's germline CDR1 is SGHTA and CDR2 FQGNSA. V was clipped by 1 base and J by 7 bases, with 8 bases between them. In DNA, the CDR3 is TGTGCCAGCAGCTTAGTAACTTTAAATTCACCCCTCCACTTT. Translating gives CASSLVTLNSPLHF.

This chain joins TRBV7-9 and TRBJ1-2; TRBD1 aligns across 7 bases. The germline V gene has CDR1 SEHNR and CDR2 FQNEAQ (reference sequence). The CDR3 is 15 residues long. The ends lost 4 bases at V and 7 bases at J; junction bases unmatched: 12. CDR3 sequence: CASSSQTGWVRGYTF. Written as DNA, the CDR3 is TGTGCCAGCAGCTCTCAGACAGGGTGGGTTCGTGGCTACACCTTC.

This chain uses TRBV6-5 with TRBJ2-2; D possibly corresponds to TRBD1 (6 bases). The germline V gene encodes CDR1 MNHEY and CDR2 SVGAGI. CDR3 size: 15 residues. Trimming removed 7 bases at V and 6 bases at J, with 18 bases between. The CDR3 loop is CASIRLTGGAGELFF. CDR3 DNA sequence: TGTGCCAGCATAAGACTGACAGGTGGGGCCGGGGAGCTGTTTTTT.

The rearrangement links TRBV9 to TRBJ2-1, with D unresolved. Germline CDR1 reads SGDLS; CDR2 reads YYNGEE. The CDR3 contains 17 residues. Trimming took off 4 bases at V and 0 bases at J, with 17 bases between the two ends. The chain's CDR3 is CASSPQHTGFSYNEQFF. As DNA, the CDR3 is TGTGCCAGCAGCCCTCAACACACGGGTTTCTCCTACAATGAGCAGTTCTTC.

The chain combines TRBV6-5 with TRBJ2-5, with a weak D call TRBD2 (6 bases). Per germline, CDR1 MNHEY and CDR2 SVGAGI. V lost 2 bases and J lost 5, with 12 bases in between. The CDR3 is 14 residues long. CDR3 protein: CASSYGGSGETQYF. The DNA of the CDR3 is TGTGCCAGCAGTTACGGAGGGAGCGGCGAGACCCAGTACTTC.

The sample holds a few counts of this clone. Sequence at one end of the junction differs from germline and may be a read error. CDR3: CAISTLGVISVF. The CDR3 DNA reads TGTGCCATCAGCACACTCGGGGTTATCAGCGTCTTC. V gene TRBV10-3 combines with J gene TRBJ2-1; perhaps TRBD2 as D (5 bases). Germline assignment: CDR1 ENHRY and CDR2 SYGVKD. The CDR3 is 12 amino acids.

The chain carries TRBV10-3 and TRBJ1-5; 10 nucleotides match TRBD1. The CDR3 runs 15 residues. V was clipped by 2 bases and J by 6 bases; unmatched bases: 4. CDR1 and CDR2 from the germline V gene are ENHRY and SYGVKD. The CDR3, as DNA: TGTGCCATCAGTGAGGGGACAGGGGACTCTCAGCCCCAGCATTTT. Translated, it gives CAISEGTGDSQPQHF.

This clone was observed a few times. The CDR3 loop is CASSPKGHSNQPQHF. The CDR3 DNA is TGTGCCAGCAGTCCAAAGGGACATAGCAATCAGCCCCAGCATTTT. The V call is TRBV6-5, the J call TRBJ1-5, with a tentative D call TRBD1 (6 bases). The CDR3 covers 15 residues. Per the germline V gene, CDR1 is MNHEY and CDR2 is SVGAGI. V was trimmed by 5 bases and J by 0 bases, leaving 11 bases between them.

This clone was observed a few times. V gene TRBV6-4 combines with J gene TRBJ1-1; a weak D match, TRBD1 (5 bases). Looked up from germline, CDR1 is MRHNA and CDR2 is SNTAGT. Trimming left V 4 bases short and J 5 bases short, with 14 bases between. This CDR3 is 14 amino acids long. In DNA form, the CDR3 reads TGTGCCAGCAGTGCATCCCCAGGGCAAACTGAAGCTTTCTTT. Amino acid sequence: CASSASPGQTEAFF.